The 19 T cell receptor beta chains presented below share a single source sample, sequenced in a study of T cells expressing NK-cell markers. TCRdb reanalyzed the 5' RACE reads and collapses them to one entry per CDR3 protein, without DNA. This table lists about 260,000 distinct CDR3 sequences. The sequenced sample was blood T cells: a sorted CD56 or NKG2C T cell subset, CD4+ or CD8+ T cells, or bulk PBMC T cells (not recorded which). All receptors derive from a woman aged 18 to 69 in good health.

The rearrangement links TRBV9 to TRBJ1-1; without DNA, the TCRdb call of TRBD1 cannot be checked. Germline V gene data show CDR1 as SGDLS and CDR2 as YYNGEE. CDR3 length equals 11 residues. The CDR3 loop is CASGGNTEAFF.

V and J are TRBV20-1 and TRBJ1-2. The CDR3 is 13 residues long. CDR1 is DFQATT, CDR2 SNEGSKA, per germline (reference sequence). The chain's CDR3 is CSASIGSNYGYTF.

The V and J genes are TRBV20-1 and TRBJ1-6; TCRdb's D call, TRBD1, is unchecked because there is no DNA. Germline CDR1 reads DFQATT; CDR2 reads SNEGSKA (reference sequence). This CDR3 comprises 14 residues. This CDR3 is CSARWGGLNSPLHF.

The gene calls are TRBV6-1 and TRBJ1-6; TCRdb reports TRBD1, a call that lacks DNA to check it against. The length of the CDR3 is 16 residues. The germline gives CDR1 MNHNS, CDR2 SASEGT. The CDR3 here is CASRGQGVISNSPLHF.

The chain carries TRBV7-6 and TRBJ2-1; TCRdb's assignment of TRBD1 cannot be checked, as there is no DNA. The CDR3 extends over 13 amino acids. CDR1 SGHVS and CDR2 FNYEAQ come from the germline V gene. The CDR3 spells CASSSDNYNEQFF.

This chain links TRBV7-9 with TRBJ1-5; the D call from TCRdb, TRBD1, cannot be confirmed without DNA. The V gene's germline CDR1 is SEHNR and CDR2 FQNEAQ (reference sequence). The CDR3 consists of 15 residues. The CDR3 is CASSRGAGVDQPQHF.

V and J are TRBV19 and TRBJ1-5; checking the TCRdb D call of TRBD1 is not possible without DNA. Germline CDR1 LNHDA, CDR2 SQIVND (reference sequence). The CDR3 is 15 amino acids. CDR3 sequence: CASSSGTGGNQPQHF.

The chain combines TRBV7-9 with TRBJ2-5; TCRdb returns TRBD1, unconfirmable since there is no DNA. The CDR3 is made up of 15 amino acids. Germline V lookup: CDR1 SEHNR, CDR2 FQNEAQ (reference sequence). The CDR3 loop is CASSLRTGVEETQYF.

V is TRBV29-1 and J is TRBJ2-7; there is no DNA to check the TCRdb D call of TRBD1. This CDR3 comprises 12 residues. Germline V gene sequence: CDR1 SQVTM, CDR2 ANQGSEA. The CDR3 reads CSAGQVSYEQYF.

V gene TRBV5-1 combines with J gene TRBJ1-1; TCRdb lists TRBD1, though no DNA is available to test this call. The germline V gene encodes CDR1 SGHRS and CDR2 YFSETQ. The CDR3 has 15 residues. The CDR3 here is CASSPQAALNTEAFF.

The V gene is TRBV19, the J gene TRBJ2-3; with no DNA, the TCRdb D assignment of TRBD1 cannot be verified. Germline lookup yields CDR1 LNHDA and CDR2 SQIVND (reference sequence). This CDR3 has 16 amino acids. The CDR3 loop is CASSSTDRGDSDTQYF. The full variable domain, with the rest looked up from reference TRBV19 and TRBJ2-3, is DGGITQSPKYLFRKEGQNVTLSCEQNLNHDAMYWYRQDPGQGLRLIYYSQIVNDFQKGDIAEGYSVSREKKESFPLTVTSAQKNPTAFYLCASSSTDRGDSDTQYFGPGTRLTVL.

This chain links TRBV12-3 or TRBV12-4 with TRBJ1-2. The CDR3 sequence is 15 residues long. The CDR3 reads CASSPAGGITYGYTF.

The chain employs TRBV12-3 or TRBV12-4 and TRBJ2-3; TCRdb's assignment of TRBD1 cannot be checked, as there is no DNA. This CDR3 contains 14 residues. The CDR3 region is CASSLTRGRDTQYF.

This chain joins TRBV5-1 and TRBJ2-5; TCRdb selects TRBD1, and the lack of DNA leaves this call unchecked. CDR3 size: 16 residues. CDR1 and CDR2 (germline): SGHRS, YFSETQ. CDR3 sequence: CASSLGPDSLQETQYF.

The V and J genes are TRBV29-1 and TRBJ2-5; TCRdb designates TRBD2, a call that cannot be tested without DNA. Germline loops: CDR1 SQVTM, CDR2 ANQGSEA. The CDR3 consists of 13 residues. CDR3 protein: CSVRVGTGGSQYF. Supplemented by reference TRBV29-1 and TRBJ2-5, the full variable domain reads SAVISQKPSRDICQRGTSLTIQCQVDSQVTMMFWYRQQPGQSLTLIATANQGSEATYESGFVIDKFPISRPNLTFSTLTVSNMSPEDSSIYLCSVRVGTGGSQYFGPGTRLLVL.

The chain has TRBV20-1 and TRBJ1-3; there is no DNA to check the TCRdb D call of TRBD1. Germline assignment: CDR1 DFQATT and CDR2 SNEGSKA (reference sequence). CDR3 length equals 16 residues. The CDR3 is CSAHSTGPHSGNTIYF.

The chain has TRBV7-2 and TRBJ1-5; TCRdb selects TRBD1, and the lack of DNA leaves this call unchecked. In germline, CDR1 is SGHTA, CDR2 FQGNSA. This CDR3 comprises 14 residues. CDR3 residues: CASSPDRDSRPQHF.

V and J are TRBV10-3 and TRBJ1-1. The CDR3 covers 14 residues. Germline CDR1 is ENHRY and CDR2 is SYGVKD. CDR3 protein: CAISEASATAEAFF.

The chain couples TRBV7-2 to TRBJ2-7. Germline V gene lookup returns CDR1 SGHTA and CDR2 FQGNSA. This CDR3 comprises 13 residues. CDR3 sequence: CASSKRAIYEQYF.